What follows is one T cell receptor (beta chain) and its context. The data belong to a study of control samples from healthy donors and cancer patients. Sequenced by immunoSEQ multiplex PCR; TCRdb stores in-frame clones only, minus some. The repertoire holds roughly 200,000 clones, with about 93% as singletons. Germline V CDR1 and CDR2: LGHNA, YNFKEQ. The trim removed 2 bases at V and 6 bases at J, leaving 8 bases unmatched. The CDR3 covers 16 residues. The gene calls are TRBV4-2 and TRBJ2-1; 9 nucleotides align to TRBD2. The receptor was derived from a man in his fifties in good health. Input material: blood. The CDR3 sequence: CASSQLAGLVFNEQFF. The CDR3 region has the DNA TGTGCCAGCAGCCAACTAGCGGGGTTAGTATTCAATGAGCAGTTCTTC.